The clone carrying this TCR beta chain was found many times. The antigen is not known. This entry belongs to a study of T-cell memory formation after mild COVID-19. Study information: The two donors had largely donor-specific TCR clusters.

The CDR3 consists of 14 residues. Deletions cut 2 bases from V and 0 bases from J, with 6 bases between. CDR1 and CDR2 from the germline V gene are KGHDR and SFDVKD. MiXCR was run by TCRdb on the 5' RACE reads, yielding one entry per CDR3 protein. The sample contains 540,000 or so distinct CDR3 sequences, just over 20% of which appear only once. General study results and limits: Later expanders leaned CD4+, whereas clones that contracted between day 15 and 85 were balanced CD4/CD8. Pre-infection memory contained some responding clones, which suggested that cross-reactive memory had joined. Largely, contracting CD4+ clones fell within CM and EM, and contracting CD8+ clones within EMRA.

Input material: PBMCs or a T cell subset sorted from them (not recorded which). V usage is TRBV24-1 and J usage is TRBJ1-1; D remains ambiguous. The source of this sequence is an adult woman who had mild COVID-19 (a few samples of this study predate the infection). Cell type and time point are not known. In DNA form, the CDR3 reads TGTGCCACCAGTGATTCTGGAATGAACACTGAAGCTTTCTTT. Amino acids: CATSDSGMNTEAFF.